This paragraph covers one TCR beta chain sequence. The CDR3 covers 16 residues. Trimming removed 2 bases at V and 3 bases at J, with 14 bases between. Germline V gene lookup returns CDR1 MDHEN and CDR2 SYDVKM. Per the authors' pipeline: Nucleated cell counts were estimated from reference gene primer amplification. The table came from immunoSEQ multiplex PCR; TCRdb's copy has only in-frame clones and leaves some out. V and J calls plus clone size are reproduced from that table; the DNA served to infer D and trimming. The sample records roughly 200,000 clones, about nine tenths being singletons. The sample is drawn from a study of blood T cell repertoires in COVID-19. At the level of the study: Researchers got acute and convalescent COVID-19 samples from the United States, Italy and Spain. The analysed material was cDNA or gDNA that came from T cells, B-cell-depleted T cells, or PBMCs.

The receptor was derived from a man aged 40-49 years with acute or convalescent COVID-19. The J gene is TRBJ1-5, the V gene TRBV28; no clear D gene. The sequencing input was peripheral blood. The CDR3 sequence is CASSLTSFSDNQPQHF. Written as DNA, the CDR3 is TGTGCCAGCAGTTTAACCTCCTTCAGCGACAATCAGCCCCAGCATTTT.